This T cell receptor (beta chain) was profiled in a study of T cells in Graves' hyperthyroidism and ophthalmopathy. Regarding the study as a whole: Through a model of 13 V-J features, ophthalmopathy was separated from stable hyperthyroidism.

From RNA transcripts, TCR beta CDR3 regions were amplified. The HTBI primer set served for first-round RT-PCR of the TCR CDR3. TCRdb ran MiXCR on the multiplex PCR reads and lists one entry per CDR3 protein. The table records 360,000 or so distinct CDR3 sequences, nearly 15% of them present only once. Germline values: CDR1 LNHDA, CDR2 SQIVND (reference sequence). V was shortened by 7 bases and J by 2 bases, with 18 bases between the two germline ends. The CDR3 totals 15 residues. This clonotype was counted between two and nine times. Its antigen is currently unknown. Disease duration was under 3 months in the ophthalmopathy patients, who also had a Clinical Activity Score of at least 3 and a NOSPECS grade of at least 4. Exclusions: uncontrolled infection, other autoimmune disease, pregnancy, lactation. Using about 10 ml of fresh peripheral blood, PBMCs were prepared.

Source material: blood. The chain couples TRBV19 to TRBJ2-7; D gene uncertain. The clonotype comes from a woman aged 55-75 years with Graves' ophthalmopathy. DNA for the CDR3: TGTGCCAGTACCCCCGGAACCCTCGGTACCTACGAGCAGTACTTC. It is translated as CASTPGTLGTYEQYF.